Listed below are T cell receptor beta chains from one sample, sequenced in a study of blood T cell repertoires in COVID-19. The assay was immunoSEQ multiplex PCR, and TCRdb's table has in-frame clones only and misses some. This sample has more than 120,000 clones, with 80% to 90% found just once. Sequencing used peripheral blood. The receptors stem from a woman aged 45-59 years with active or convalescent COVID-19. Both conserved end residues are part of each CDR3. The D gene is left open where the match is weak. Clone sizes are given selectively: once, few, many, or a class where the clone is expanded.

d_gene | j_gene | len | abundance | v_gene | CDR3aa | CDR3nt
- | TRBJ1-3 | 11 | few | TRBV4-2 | CASSQDRAIYF | TGTGCCAGCAGCCAAGATAGAGCCATATATTTT
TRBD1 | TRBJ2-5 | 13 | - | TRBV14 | CASSPTGKETQYF | TGTGCCAGCAGCCCGACAGGGAAAGAGACCCAGTACTTC
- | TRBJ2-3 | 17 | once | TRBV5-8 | CASSLFAQGKLTDTQYF | TGTGCCAGCAGCTTGTTCGCACAGGGAAAACTCACAGATACGCAGTATTTT
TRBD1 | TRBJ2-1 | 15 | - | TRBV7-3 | CASSSSGGSYNEQFF | TGTGCCAGCAGCTCGTCAGGGGGTTCCTACAATGAGCAGTTCTTC
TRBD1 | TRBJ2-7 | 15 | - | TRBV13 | CASRSTGAVSYEQYF | TGTGCCAGCAGATCAACAGGGGCCGTCTCCTACGAGCAGTACTTC
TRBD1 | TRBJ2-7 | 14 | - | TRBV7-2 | CASSSYRGPYEQYF | TGTGCCAGCAGCTCCTACAGGGGGCCGTACGAGCAGTACTTC
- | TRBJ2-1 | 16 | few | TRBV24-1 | CATSDSLAGRGNEQFF | TGTGCCACCAGTGACTCCCTGGCGGGTCGGGGAAATGAGCAGTTCTTC
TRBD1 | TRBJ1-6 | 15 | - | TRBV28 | CASRPRDRANSPLHF | TGTGCCAGCAGGCCCCGGGACAGGGCCAATTCACCCCTCCACTTT
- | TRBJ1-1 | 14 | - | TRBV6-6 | CASTGNSGQTEAFF | TGTGCCAGCACAGGTAACAGCGGTCAAACTGAAGCTTTCTTT
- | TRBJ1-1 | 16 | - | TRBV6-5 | CASSYSGAGLNTEAFF | TGTGCCAGCAGTTACTCAGGGGCAGGGCTGAACACTGAAGCTTTCTTT
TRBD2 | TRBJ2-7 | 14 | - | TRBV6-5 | CASSRASGIDEQYF | TGTGCCAGCAGTAGGGCTAGCGGGATCGACGAGCAGTACTTC
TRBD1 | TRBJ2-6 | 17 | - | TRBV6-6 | CASSPLVQGSGANVLTF | TGTGCCAGCAGTCCCCTGGTACAGGGGTCTGGGGCCAACGTCCTGACTTTC
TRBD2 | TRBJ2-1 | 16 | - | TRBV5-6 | CASSRTGLRSYNEQFF | TGTGCCAGCAGCCGAACGGGACTACGCTCCTACAATGAGCAGTTCTTC
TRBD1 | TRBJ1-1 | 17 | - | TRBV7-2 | CASSFRQGEGTNTEAFF | TGTGCCAGCAGCTTCAGACAGGGTGAGGGTACGAACACTGAAGCTTTCTTT
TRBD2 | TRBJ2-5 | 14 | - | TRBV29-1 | CSVELRAGGTAQYF | TGCAGCGTTGAACTACGAGCGGGGGGAACGGCCCAGTACTTC
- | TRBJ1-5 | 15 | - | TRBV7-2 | CASSPSGGGYEPQHF | TGTGCCAGCAGCCCCAGCGGTGGGGGGTATGAGCCCCAGCATTTT
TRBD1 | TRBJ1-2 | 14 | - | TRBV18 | CASSEGTVPYGYTF | TGTGCCAGCTCAGAAGGGACAGTTCCCTATGGCTACACCTTC
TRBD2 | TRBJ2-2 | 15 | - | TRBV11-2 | CASSSSGRGTGELFF | TGTGCCAGCAGCTCAAGCGGGAGAGGTACCGGGGAGCTGTTTTTT
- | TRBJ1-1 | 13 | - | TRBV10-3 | CASCGLINTEAFF | TGTGCCAGCTGCGGCCTGATAAACACTGAAGCTTTCTTT
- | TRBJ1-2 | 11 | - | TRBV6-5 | CASGQRGGYTF | TGTGCCAGCGGCCAACGGGGTGGCTACACCTTC
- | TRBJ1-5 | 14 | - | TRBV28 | CASSLIQFNQPQHF | TGTGCCAGCAGTTTAATCCAGTTTAATCAGCCCCAGCATTTT
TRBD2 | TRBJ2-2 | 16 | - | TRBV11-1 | CASSSQLAANTGELFF | TGTGCCAGCAGCTCCCAACTAGCGGCGAACACCGGGGAGCTGTTTTTT
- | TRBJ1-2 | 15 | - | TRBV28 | CASSFPLDRYSGYTF | TGTGCCAGCAGTTTCCCCCTCGACAGGTATAGCGGCTACACCTTC
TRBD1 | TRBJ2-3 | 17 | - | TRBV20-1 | CSASSLFLRTGKDTQYF | TGCAGTGCTAGTTCCCTTTTTCTTAGGACAGGGAAAGATACGCAGTATTTT
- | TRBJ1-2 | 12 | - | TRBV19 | CASRGRFGGYTF | TGTGCCAGTAGGGGCAGGTTTGGTGGCTACACCTTC
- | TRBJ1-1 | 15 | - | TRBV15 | CATSGGHPRLGGAFF | TGTGCCACCAGTGGCGGACACCCAAGATTGGGGGGAGCTTTCTTT
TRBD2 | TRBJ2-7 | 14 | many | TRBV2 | CASRKLAESYEQYF | TGTGCCAGCAGGAAACTAGCGGAGTCATACGAGCAGTACTTC
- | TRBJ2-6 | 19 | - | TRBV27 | CASSLRGAGVRSGANVLTF | TGTGCCAGCAGTCTCCGGGGGGCCGGGGTAAGGTCTGGGGCCAACGTCCTGACTTTC
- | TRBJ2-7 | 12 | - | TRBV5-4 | CASSQQGYEQYF | TGTGCCAGCAGCCAACAGGGTTACGAGCAGTACTTC
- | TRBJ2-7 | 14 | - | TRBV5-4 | CASSLGGTSYEQYF | TGTGCCAGCAGCTTAGGGGGAACCTCCTACGAGCAGTACTTC
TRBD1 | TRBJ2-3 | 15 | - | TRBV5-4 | CASSLGDRGTDTQYF | TGTGCCAGCAGCTTGGGAGACAGGGGCACAGATACGCAGTATTTT
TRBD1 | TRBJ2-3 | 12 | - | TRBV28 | CASAQGVDTQYF | TGTGCCAGCGCACAGGGGGTAGATACGCAGTATTTT
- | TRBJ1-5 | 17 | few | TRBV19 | CASRNLRGGAGNQPQHF | TGTGCCAGTAGGAACCTAAGGGGGGGCGCGGGCAATCAGCCCCAGCATTTT
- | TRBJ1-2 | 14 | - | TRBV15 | CATSRVGSGYGYTF | TGTGCCACCAGCAGAGTAGGGTCGGGATACGGCTACACCTTC
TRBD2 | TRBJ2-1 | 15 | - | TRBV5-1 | CASSVSGTNYNEQFF | TGCGCCAGCAGCGTGTCGGGGACTAATTACAATGAGCAGTTCTTC
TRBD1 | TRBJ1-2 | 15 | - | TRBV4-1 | CASSPGQGGGYGYTF | TGCGCCAGCAGCCCCGGACAGGGTGGAGGCTATGGCTACACCTTC
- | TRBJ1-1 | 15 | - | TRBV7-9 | CASSFGAAGNTEAFF | TGTGCCAGCAGCTTTGGGGCGGCCGGGAACACTGAAGCTTTCTTT
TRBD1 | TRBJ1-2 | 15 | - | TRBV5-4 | CASSLGAPGQGYYTF | TGTGCCAGCAGCTTGGGGGCACCGGGACAGGGATACTACACCTTC
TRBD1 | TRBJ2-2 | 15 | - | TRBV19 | CASSKGQGAPGELFF | TGTGCCAGCTCAAAAGGGCAGGGGGCACCCGGGGAGCTGTTTTTT
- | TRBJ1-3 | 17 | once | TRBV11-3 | CASSRRPRPGNGNTIYF | TGTGCCAGCAGCCGTAGACCCCGTCCAGGGAATGGAAACACCATATATTTT
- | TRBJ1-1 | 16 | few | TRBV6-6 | CASSRLQGLPYTEAFF | TGTGCCAGCAGTCGCCTTCAGGGGCTGCCTTATACTGAAGCTTTCTTT
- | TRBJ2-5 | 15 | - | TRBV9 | CASSVVGRGIETQYF | TGTGCCAGCAGCGTAGTCGGCCGGGGTATAGAGACCCAGTACTTC
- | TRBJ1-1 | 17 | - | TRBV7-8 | CASSLAMGQGYSTEAFF | TGTGCCAGCAGCTTAGCTATGGGGCAGGGCTATTCCACTGAAGCTTTCTTT
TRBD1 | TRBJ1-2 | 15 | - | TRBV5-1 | CASSLALDRGYGYTF | TGCGCCAGCAGCTTGGCCCTGGACAGGGGCTATGGCTACACCTTC
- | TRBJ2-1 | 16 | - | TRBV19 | CASSIRAGTSYNEQFF | TGTGCCAGTAGTATACGGGCGGGGACGTCCTACAATGAGCAGTTCTTC
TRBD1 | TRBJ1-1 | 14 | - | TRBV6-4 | CASSERQGASSAFF | TGTGCCAGCAGTGAAAGACAGGGGGCTTCATCGGCTTTCTTT
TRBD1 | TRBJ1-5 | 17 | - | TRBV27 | CASSARGGGLSNQPQHF | TGTGCCAGCAGTGCGCGAGGAGGGGGCCTTAGCAATCAGCCCCAGCATTTT
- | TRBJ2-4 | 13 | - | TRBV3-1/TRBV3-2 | CASSQTTGNIQYF | TGTGCCAGCAGCCAGACAACGGGGAACATTCAGTACTTC
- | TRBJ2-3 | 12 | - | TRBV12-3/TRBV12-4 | CASSTSGNTQYF | TGTGCCAGCAGCACTTCAGGGAATACGCAGTATTTT
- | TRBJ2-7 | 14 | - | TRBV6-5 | CASSYSQGLGEQYF | TGTGCCAGCAGTTACTCGCAGGGGTTGGGCGAGCAGTACTTC
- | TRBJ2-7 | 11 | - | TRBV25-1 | CASSDGTEQYF | TGTGCCAGCAGTGACGGGACAGAGCAGTACTTC
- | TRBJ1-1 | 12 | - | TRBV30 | CACPGIYTEAFF | TGTGCCTGTCCGGGAATATACACTGAAGCTTTCTTT